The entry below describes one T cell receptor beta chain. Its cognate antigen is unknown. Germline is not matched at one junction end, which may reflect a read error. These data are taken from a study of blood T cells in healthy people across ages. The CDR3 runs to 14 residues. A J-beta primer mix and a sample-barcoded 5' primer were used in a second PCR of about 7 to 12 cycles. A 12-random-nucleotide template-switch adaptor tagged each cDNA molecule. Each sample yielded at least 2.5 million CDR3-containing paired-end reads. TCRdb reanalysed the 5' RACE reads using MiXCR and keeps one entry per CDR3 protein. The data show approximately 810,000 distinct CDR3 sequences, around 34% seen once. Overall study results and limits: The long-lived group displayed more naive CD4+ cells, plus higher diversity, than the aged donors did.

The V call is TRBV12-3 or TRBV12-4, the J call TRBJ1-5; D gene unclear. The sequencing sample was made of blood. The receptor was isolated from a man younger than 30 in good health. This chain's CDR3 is CASSFWDSNQTQHF. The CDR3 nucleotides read TGTGCCAGCAGTTTTTGGGATAGCAATCAGACCCAGCATTTT.